The clone carrying this T cell receptor beta chain showed up many times. Its specificity is unknown. As the template, RNA transcripts were used to amplify TCR beta CDR3 regions. Second-round multiplex PCR followed a first-round RT-PCR using HTBI primers. MiXCR, run by TCRdb on the multiplex PCR reads, gives a single entry per CDR3 protein. This table holds over 200,000 distinct CDR3 sequences, just under 30% found once. This sample stems from a study of Graves' ophthalmopathy and Graves' hyperthyroidism. The CDR3 is made up of 13 amino acids. Germline V CDR1 and CDR2: MNHEY, SVGAGI. V lost 3 bases and J lost 4, with 6 bases in between. Study-wide results and limits: Among expanded thyroid clonotypes above 0.001 frequency, most also occurred in blood.

Moderately to severely active ophthalmopathy under 3 months, CAS at least 3, NOSPECS at least 4. The clonotype originates from a man aged 50-60 years with Graves' ophthalmopathy. The rearrangement uses TRBV6-5 and TRBJ2-2; no firm D call. What was sequenced was peripheral blood. The CDR3 coding sequence is TGTGCCAGCAGTTATCTCAGCACCGGGGAGCTGTTTTTT. It translates to CASSYLSTGELFF.